The 11 T cell receptor beta chains below were found in one sample sequenced in a study of CD8+ T cells in alopecia areata (dated by TCRdb to 2016 to 2019). Preparation of the library involved the immunoSEQ multiplex PCR assay. RNA was extracted from all samples and reverse transcribed into cDNA as template for TCR sequencing. The immuneACCESS repertoire file appears here via TCRdb, limited to in-frame rearrangements. These files lack a portion of the clones; in checked studies, under half of the deficit traces to unresolved V genes, and the cause of the others is not known. Counted in this sample were about 190,000 clones; 45% to 75% of them appeared once. The ten largest clones add up to over 0.55% of the sample. What the time point label conveys for this sample: less than five weeks on oral tofacitinib. The sample's treatment or condition label is to be understood as: oral pan-JAK inhibitor, 5-10 mg twice daily.

The source material was CD4+ T cells sorted from blood, sampled at week 4, from a patient treated with tofacitinib. Receptors were obtained from a human donor with alopecia areata.

The chain links TRBV6-1 to TRBJ1-1; D may be TRBD1 (5 bases). The V and J ends lost 1 base and 6 bases respectively, with 18 bases between them. Germline CDR1 reads MNHNS; CDR2 reads SASEGT. The CDR3 totals 16 residues. In nucleotides, the CDR3 is TGTGCCAGCAGTGAAGATTTCCAGGGCAGGGTCCCTGAAGCTTTCTTT. Translated, it gives CASSEDFQGRVPEAFF.

The chain couples TRBV6-5 to TRBJ2-7; TRBD1 matches at 7 bases. The CDR3 totals 14 residues. Germline CDR1 is MNHEY and CDR2 is SVGAGI. V was pared by 6 bases and J by 2 bases, with 7 bases of the junction left unmatched. The CDR3 reads CASRLRGQTYEQYF. The CDR3 DNA reads TGTGCCAGCAGGCTAAGGGGACAGACCTACGAGCAGTACTTC.

The rearrangement links TRBV7-9 to TRBJ2-7; 8 bases are shared with TRBD1. The germline gives CDR1 SEHNR, CDR2 FQNEAQ (reference sequence). This CDR3 has 14 amino acids. Trimming cost V 5 bases and J 2 bases; bases outside gene matches: 5. The CDR3 spells CASSQGASAYEQYF. The CDR3 bases are TGTGCCAGCAGCCAGGGGGCCTCTGCCTACGAGCAGTACTTC.

The chain joins TRBV5-6 to TRBJ1-1; D not certain. The V end was cut by 0 bases, the J end by 5 bases, with 8 bases between. Germline loops: CDR1 SGHDT, CDR2 YYEEEE. The CDR3 runs to 13 residues. Here the CDR3 DNA reads TGTGCCAGCAGCTTGGTATCAGATACTGAAGCTTTCTTT. Translated, it gives CASSLVSDTEAFF.

The rearrangement links TRBV4-3 to TRBJ2-7; 7 bases match TRBD1. Germline V gene lookup returns CDR1 LGHNA and CDR2 YSLEER. The V and J ends lost 4 bases and 2 bases, in that order; junction bases with no gene match: 20. This CDR3 is 19 amino acids long. The CDR3 nucleotides are TGCGCCAGCAGCCCTAAGGCCGGAGAGGGGGCGACTCTACCCTACGAGCAGTACTTC. Translation: CASSPKAGEGATLPYEQYF.

This chain links TRBV2 with TRBJ2-1; D might be TRBD1 (5 bases). The CDR3 has 15 residues. The V gene lost 4 bases and the J gene lost 3 bases, with 13 bases spanning the gap. Germline lookup yields CDR1 SNHLY and CDR2 FYNNEI. Written as DNA, the CDR3 is TGTGCCAGCAGTGTCGAGACAGCGTACTACAATGAGCAGTTCTTC. Protein sequence: CASSVETAYYNEQFF.

This clone was recorded once. V gene TRBV30 combines with J gene TRBJ1-4, with D unresolved. From germline, CDR1 is GTSNPN and CDR2 SVGIG (reference sequence). The CDR3 is 11 residues long. The V and J ends lost 2 bases and 8 bases respectively, with 6 bases between them. For the CDR3, the DNA is TGTGCCTGGAGTACCGGGGAAAAACTGTTTTTT. Its protein is CAWSTGEKLFF.

The V and J genes are TRBV29-1 and TRBJ1-4, with a tentative D call TRBD1 (6 bases). The CDR3 is 13 amino acids. V dropped 4 bases and J dropped 1 base, with 7 bases sitting between them. Germline CDR1 SQVTM, CDR2 ANQGSEA. CDR3 amino acids: CSVGTVTNEKLFF. The CDR3 DNA reads as TGCAGCGTTGGGACAGTAACTAATGAAAAACTGTTTTTT.

This clone has more than one count but fewer than ten. In the same sample, other DNA sequences code for this CDR3. The chain combines TRBV5-5 with TRBJ2-3, with 7 positions matching TRBD2. Germline CDR1 SGHKS, CDR2 YYEKEE (reference sequence). The V segment lost 4 bases and the J segment 6 bases; nucleotides outside the gene matches: 5. CDR3 length: 13 residues. CDR3 region: CASSLGGSDTQYF. Written as DNA, the CDR3 is TGTGCCAGCAGCCTGGGGGGGTCCGATACGCAGTATTTT.

This clone was counted ten times or more. The J gene is TRBJ1-1, the V gene TRBV18; weak D call: TRBD1 (6 bases). The CDR3 is 16 amino acids. Trimming removed 6 bases from V and 1 base from J, with 18 bases in between. The germline V gene encodes CDR1 KGHSH and CDR2 LQKENI. CDR3 DNA: TGTGCCAGCTCGCGCGGGGACATGAGGGAGAACACTGAAGCTTTCTTT. This encodes CASSRGDMRENTEAFF. Complete variable domain (other parts from reference TRBV18 and TRBJ1-1): NAGVMQNPRHLVRRRGQEARLRCSPMKGHSHVYWYRQLPEEGLKFMVYLQKENIIDESGMPKERFSAEFPKEGPSILRIQQVVRGDSAAYFCASSRGDMRENTEAFFGQGTRLTVV.

This clone showed up just once. V gene TRBV30 combines with J gene TRBJ1-2; unclear D gene. V was clipped by 0 bases and J by 1 base, with 15 bases between them. Germline V lookup: CDR1 GTSNPN, CDR2 SVGIG (reference sequence). This CDR3 has 16 residues. The CDR3 nucleotides read TGTGCCTGGAGTGTAAAGGGCAGACTCCATAACTATGGCTACACCTTC. Amino acids: CAWSVKGRLHNYGYTF. Full variable domain (rest looked up from reference TRBV30 and TRBJ1-2): SQTIHQWPATLVQPVGSPLSLECTVEGTSNPNLYWYRQAAGRGLQLLFYSVGIGQISSEVPQNLSASRPQDRQFILSSKKLLLSDSGFYLCAWSVKGRLHNYGYTFGSGTRLTVV.